The TCR beta chain under discussion was sequenced for a study of blood T cells in healthy people across ages (dated by TCRdb to 2015 to 2017). Regarding the study in general: In model experiments, template switching captured about one uniquely barcoded TCR beta cDNA molecule for every two T cells. To track age-related changes in TCR beta repertoire diversity, the study relied on deep sequencing normalized with unique cDNA molecular identifiers. Four age groups were formed from the donors: young (average about 16 years), middle-aged (around 40), aged (roughly 59) and long-lived (82). Donors of different ages were randomly distributed across sequencing lanes to avoid experimental bias. For two donors (one aged 18 to 30 and one aged 80 or older), the study analyzed two additional independent replicas of 1 million unique cDNA reads from the same blood draw.

In the case of this clonotype: Its antigen has not been determined. It has no much larger one-base neighbor in the sample; base qualities were not kept.

General study outcomes and caveats: The CMV infection status of donors was not known, potentially confounding age-related changes in expanded clonotypes. Observed TCR beta diversity per million T cells fell roughly linearly with age, and a significant reduction was already apparent by age around 36. Observed TCR beta diversity correlated strongly with the percentage of naive T cells measured by flow cytometry. Compared with the aged group, more naive CD4+ T cells, fewer expanded clones and increased TCR diversity were shown by the long-lived group, suggesting age selection. Estimates of total diversity based on one million sequenced T cells were regarded as lower bounds and as underestimates. Conclusive comparison of naive and antigen-experienced compartments was prevented by the profiling of bulk unsorted PBMCs.

Donors were under 40 systemically healthy Caucasian individuals from Russia aged roughly 6 to 100 years. Each donor gave approximately 9.4 milliliters of peripheral blood, drawn into EDTA-treated Vacutainer tubes. Ficoll-Paque density-gradient centrifugation was used to isolate PBMCs, with at least 6 million obtained per sample. Total RNA, at least 6 micrograms per sample, was extracted from PBMCs with Trizol reagent. The percentages of naive CD45RAhigh/CD27high T cells were determined by flow cytometry on a PBMC aliquot from every donor. The CDR3 starts with the cysteine, ends with the phenylalanine, and has 17 residues. Just the 51-base CDR3 DNA is kept, in frame starting at base 1. The germline V end is reduced by 6 bases and the J end by 4 bases; junction bases left unmatched: 12. CDR1 MNHEY and CDR2 SVGEGT were looked up in the germline V gene. To prepare the library, 5' RACE was applied. The listed sequencing device is Illumina HiSeq 2500. The second PCR ran for about 6 to 11 cycles and used a J-beta primer mix along with a sample-barcoded 5' primer. A unique molecular identifier was introduced onto each TCR beta cDNA molecule by a template-switch 5' adaptor carrying 12 random nucleotides. At least 2.5 million CDR3-containing paired-end reads were obtained from each sample. First-strand cDNA synthesis was performed from all RNA using the Mint cDNA synthesis kit, with priming by a TRBC-specific oligonucleotide. After uracil-DNA glycosylase treatment, a first 18-cycle PCR used universal primers M1SS and BC2_uni_R on all cDNA. The authors processed their data as follows. Normalization of each sample was performed by random selection of 1 million high-quality reads, each carrying a distinct molecular identifier. Reads sharing molecular identifiers were discarded rather than binned into consensus sequences. CDR3 identification, clonotype clustering and error correction used MiTCR with a Q25 quality threshold and the strictest error-elimination algorithm. A nonparametric unseen species model using Euler transformation provided a lower-bound estimate of total TCR beta diversity. Clones were called with MiXCR by TCRdb after fastp trimmed the public reads at Q25, and only in-frame beta chains were retained. Every entry covers one CDR3 protein and lists the most common genes and DNA from its rows. TCRdb, not the authors, supplied the V and J calls. For this sample there are around 1.7 million distinct CDR3 sequences; roughly 27% appear just once. The ten largest clones add up to 7.7% of the sample.

This receptor chain uses TRBV6-2 or TRBV6-3 and TRBJ2-5, with TRBD2 matching 12 junction bases. The receptor's source is a woman in her 30s in good health. What was sequenced was blood. The CDR3 here reads CASRTQTSGGGRETQYF. The nucleotides are TGTGCCAGCAGGACCCAGACTAGCGGGGGCGGCCGAGAGACCCAGTACTTC.